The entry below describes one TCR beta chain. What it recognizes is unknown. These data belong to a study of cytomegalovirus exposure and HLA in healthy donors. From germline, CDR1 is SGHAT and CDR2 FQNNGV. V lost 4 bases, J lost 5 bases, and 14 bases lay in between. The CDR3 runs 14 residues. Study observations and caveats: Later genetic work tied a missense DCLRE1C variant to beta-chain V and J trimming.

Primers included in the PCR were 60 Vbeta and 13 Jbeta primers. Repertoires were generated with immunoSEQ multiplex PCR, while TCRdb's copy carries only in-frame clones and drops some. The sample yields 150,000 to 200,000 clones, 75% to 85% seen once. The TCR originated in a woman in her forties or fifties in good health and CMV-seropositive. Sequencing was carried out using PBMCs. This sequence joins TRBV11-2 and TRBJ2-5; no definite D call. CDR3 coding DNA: TGTGCCAGCAGCTCCGGTCTACCTCCGGAGACCCAGTACTTC. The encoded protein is CASSSGLPPETQYF.